This record concerns one T cell receptor (beta chain) sequence. This entry is derived from a study of T cell changes during pregnancy in multiple sclerosis. Clones were sequenced by immunoSEQ multiplex PCR, and TCRdb holds only the in-frame ones, with some missing. The sample holds tens of thousands of clones, approximately 88% seen once. The source is a female donor with multiple sclerosis, enrolled in a pregnancy study. This specimen was peripheral blood, taken in the first trimester of pregnancy.

The CDR3 protein is CASSQDRSSGNTIYF. In DNA form, the CDR3 reads TGCGCCAGCAGCCAAGACCGGAGCTCTGGAAACACCATATATTTT. The V and J genes are TRBV4-1 and TRBJ1-3; D not certain. V was cut by 0 bases and J by 0 bases, with 6 bases left in between. CDR3 length: 15 amino acids. CDR1 and CDR2 (germline): MGHRA, YSYEKL.